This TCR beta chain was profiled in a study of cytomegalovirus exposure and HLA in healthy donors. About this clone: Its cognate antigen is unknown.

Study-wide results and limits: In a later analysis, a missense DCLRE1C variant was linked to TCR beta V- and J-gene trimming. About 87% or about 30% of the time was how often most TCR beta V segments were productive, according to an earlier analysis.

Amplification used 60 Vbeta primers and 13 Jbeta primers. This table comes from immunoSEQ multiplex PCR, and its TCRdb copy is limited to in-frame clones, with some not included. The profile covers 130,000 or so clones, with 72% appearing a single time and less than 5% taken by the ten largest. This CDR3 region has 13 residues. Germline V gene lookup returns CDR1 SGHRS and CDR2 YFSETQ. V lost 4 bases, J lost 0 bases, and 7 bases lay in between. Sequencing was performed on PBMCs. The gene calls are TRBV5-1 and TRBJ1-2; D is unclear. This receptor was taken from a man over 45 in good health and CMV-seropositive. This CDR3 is CASSAGTNYGYTF. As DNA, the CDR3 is TGCGCCAGCAGCGCCGGGACTAACTATGGCTACACCTTC.